Presented here are 22 T cell receptor beta chains from one specimen sequenced in a study of T cell changes during pregnancy in multiple sclerosis. Repertoires were generated with immunoSEQ multiplex PCR, while TCRdb's copy carries only in-frame clones and drops some. The sample shows around 70,000 clones, 92% of them seen only once. Sample: peripheral blood, taken after pregnancy. These receptor sequences come from a female donor in good health, enrolled as a control in a pregnancy study.

The chain is built from TRBV7-8 and TRBJ1-2; maybe TRBD1 (6 bases). Germline CDR1 is SGHVS and CDR2 is FQNEAQ. V lost 3 bases, J lost 7 bases, and 15 bases lay in between. The CDR3 has 14 residues. CDR3 amino acids: CASSFRGLMSGYTF. The CDR3 coding sequence is TGTGCCAGCAGCTTCAGGGGCTTGATGAGTGGCTACACCTTC.

This rearrangement joins TRBV19 to TRBJ1-6; possibly TRBD1 for D (5 bases). The V gene lost 1 base and the J gene lost 10 bases, with 14 bases spanning the gap. Germline CDR1 LNHDA, CDR2 SQIVND (reference sequence). The CDR3 covers 15 residues. DNA of the CDR3: TGTGCCAGTAGTATAGGGGGCCCTACTGGCTCACCCCTCCACTTT. Protein product: CASSIGGPTGSPLHF. Supplemented by reference TRBV19 and TRBJ1-6, the full variable domain reads DGGITQSPKYLFRKEGQNVTLSCEQNLNHDAMYWYRQDPGQGLRLIYYSQIVNDFQKGDIAEGYSVSREKKESFPLTVTSAQKNPTAFYLCASSIGGPTGSPLHFGNGTRLTVT.

This chain connects TRBV28 to TRBJ1-1; D ambiguous. Trimming pared 5 bases from V and 7 bases from J, leaving 17 bases between. The V gene's germline CDR1 is MDHEN and CDR2 SYDVKM. The CDR3 totals 14 residues. The CDR3 spells CASSLITSGHEAFF. CDR3 DNA sequence: TGTGCCAGCAGTCTCATCACAAGCGGCCATGAAGCTTTCTTT.

The rearrangement joins TRBV28 to TRBJ1-1, with D possibly matching TRBD1 (6 bases). Germline assignment: CDR1 MDHEN and CDR2 SYDVKM. The CDR3 extends over 16 amino acids. V was clipped by 7 bases and J by 0 bases, with 18 bases between them. The CDR3 loop is CASTPAGGRMNTEAFF. Here the CDR3 DNA reads TGTGCCAGCACCCCCGCCGGGGGGCGAATGAACACTGAAGCTTTCTTT. Full variable domain (remainder filled in from reference TRBV28 and TRBJ1-1): DVKVTQSSRYLVKRTGEKVFLECVQDMDHENMFWYRQDPGLGLRLIYFSYDVKMKEKGDIPEGYSVSREKKERFSLILESASTNQTSMYLCASTPAGGRMNTEAFFGQGTRLTVV.

The gene calls are TRBV7-9 and TRBJ2-2, with TRBD2 matching 10 bases. CDR3 size: 17 residues. The V and J ends lost 5 bases and 2 bases, in that order; junction bases with no gene match: 8. Germline V CDR1 and CDR2: SEHNR, FQNEAQ (reference sequence). The chain's CDR3 is CASSPRLAGLNTGELFF. Here the CDR3 DNA reads TGTGCCAGCAGCCCACGACTAGCGGGTTTAAACACCGGGGAGCTGTTTTTT.

CDR3 DNA sequence: TGTGCCAGCAGCGTTGGGGGGGATGTGGAGACCCAGTACTTC. It codes for CASSVGGDVETQYF. The rearrangement joins TRBV9 to TRBJ2-5; 7 bases map to TRBD2. V lost 2 bases to trimming and J lost 5 bases; unmatched junction nucleotides: 6. The CDR3 runs to 14 residues. CDR1 SGDLS and CDR2 YYNGEE come from the germline V gene. Together with reference TRBV9 and TRBJ2-5, the CDR3 gives the full variable domain: DSGVTQTPKHLITATGQRVTLRCSPRSGDLSVYWYQQSLDQGLQFLIQYYNGEERAKGNILERFSAQQFPDLHSELNLSSLELGDSALYFCASSVGGDVETQYFGPGTRLLVL.

The rearrangement links TRBV11-2 to TRBJ1-2, with 12 bases matching TRBD1. The V segment lost 2 bases and the J segment 8 bases; nucleotides outside the gene matches: 15. CDR1 is SGHAT and CDR2 is FQNNGV in the germline V gene. The CDR3 extends over 18 amino acids. The DNA for the CDR3 is TGTGCCAGCAGCTTACTTCACTTCCCGGGACAGGGGGCTGGGGGCTACACCTTC. Protein product: CASSLLHFPGQGAGGYTF.

The CDR3 coding sequence is TGTGCCAGCAGTGAAAGGCAGGGGCCCCCCTACGAGCAGTACTTC. Amino acids: CASSERQGPPYEQYF. The chain employs TRBV2 and TRBJ2-7, with TRBD1 as a possible D gene (6 bases). Germline V gene data show CDR1 as SNHLY and CDR2 as FYNNEI. This CDR3 region has 15 residues. V was trimmed by 2 bases and J by 2 bases, leaving 13 bases between them.

This clone was seen only once. The chain recombines TRBV4-1 with TRBJ1-6; the D is unclear. Trimming shortened V by 1 base and J by 7 bases, and 11 bases separated the two germline ends. This CDR3 region has 15 residues. Germline loops: CDR1 MGHRA, CDR2 YSYEKL. CDR3 protein: CASSQVVGRNSPLHF. In nucleotides, the CDR3 is TGCGCCAGCAGCCAAGTTGTGGGGAGGAATTCACCCCTCCACTTT.

This sequence joins TRBV7-2 and TRBJ2-1, with 9 positions matching TRBD2. The CDR3 loop spans 16 amino acids. Germline V lookup: CDR1 SGHTA, CDR2 FQGNSA. V was clipped by 0 bases and J by 4 bases; unmatched bases: 4. The CDR3 protein is CASSLALLAGYNEQFF. CDR3 coding DNA: TGTGCCAGCAGCTTAGCCCTTCTAGCGGGGTACAATGAGCAGTTCTTC.

This chain uses TRBV27 with TRBJ1-6; perhaps TRBD1 as D (6 bases). V lost 4 bases and J 10 bases, leaving 17 bases between the germline ends. This CDR3 spans 15 amino acids. Germline CDR1 MNHEY, CDR2 SMNVEV (reference sequence). CDR3 nucleotides: TGTGCCAGCAGTTATCGACAGGTTAACCGGTCACCCCTCCACTTT. Encoded protein: CASSYRQVNRSPLHF.

V and J are TRBV10-2 and TRBJ2-7; no clear D gene. Trimming cost V 4 bases and J 0 bases, with 10 bases left between them. Germline CDR1 and CDR2: WSHSY and SAAADI. The CDR3 is 14 amino acids. The CDR3 DNA reads TGCGCCAGCAGTGCAACGGTGAGCTCCTACGAGCAGTACTTC. Amino acid sequence: CASSATVSSYEQYF.

The chain employs TRBV9 and TRBJ2-3, with 10 bases identical to TRBD2. Trimming took 4 bases from V and 7 from J; bases not matched to a gene: 9. From germline, CDR1 is SGDLS and CDR2 YYNGEE. The CDR3 consists of 15 residues. The CDR3 DNA follows: TGTGCCAGCAGCCCCAGCGGGGGGGACGCCTATACGCAGTATTTT. Its protein product is CASSPSGGDAYTQYF.

The rearrangement links TRBV5-6 to TRBJ1-2; TRBD1 might be the D (6 bases). Trimming pared 2 bases from V and 4 bases from J, leaving 6 bases between. In germline, CDR1 is SGHDT, CDR2 YYEEEE. This CDR3 has 12 residues. In DNA form, the CDR3 reads TGTGCCAGCAGCTTACAGGGCTATGGCTACACCTTC. Translating gives CASSLQGYGYTF.

This rearrangement joins TRBV28 to TRBJ1-2; tentatively, D is TRBD1 (6 bases). Trimming removed 6 bases from V and 2 bases from J, with 31 bases in between. Per germline, CDR1 MDHEN and CDR2 SYDVKM. CDR3 size: 20 residues. The CDR3 sequence: CASSPGRKLGQGWLNYGYTF. The CDR3 region has the DNA TGTGCCAGCAGCCCTGGTCGGAAGCTAGGGCAGGGGTGGTTGAACTATGGCTACACCTTC.

The J gene is TRBJ2-3, the V gene TRBV5-1; D may be TRBD2 (6 bases). Germline CDR1 and CDR2: SGHRS and YFSETQ. V lost 0 bases and J 5 bases, leaving 13 bases between the germline ends. This CDR3 contains 15 residues. CDR3 sequence (DNA): TGCGCCAGCAGCTTGGAGTGGACTACCAAAGATACGCAGTATTTT. Amino acids: CASSLEWTTKDTQYF.

The J gene is TRBJ1-2, the V gene TRBV5-6; D is unclear. Between the trimmed V and J ends, which lost 5 bases and 8 bases, there was a span of 19 bases. This CDR3 comprises 14 residues. In germline, CDR1 is SGHDT, CDR2 YYEEEE. CDR3 DNA: TGTGCCAGCAGACAGACCCTACGGGGTCTGGGCTACACCTTC. It translates to CASRQTLRGLGYTF.

V gene TRBV27 combines with J gene TRBJ2-7; 13 nucleotides line up with TRBD2. The junction had 6 bases not matched to a gene; V was cut back by 5 bases and J by 5 bases. CDR3 size: 15 residues. Germline-derived CDR1 and CDR2 are MNHEY and SMNVEV (reference sequence). Written as DNA, the CDR3 is TGTGCCAGCAGTCGAACTAGCGGGGGGGCCGACGAGCAGTACTTC. Translated, it gives CASSRTSGGADEQYF.

This clone has only one observation. The chain joins TRBV7-8 to TRBJ2-7, with 12 bases fitting TRBD2. The CDR3 sequence is 18 residues long. The V segment lost 4 bases and the J segment 2 bases; nucleotides outside the gene matches: 12. The germline V gene encodes CDR1 SGHVS and CDR2 FQNEAQ. The DNA of the CDR3 is TGTGCCAGCAGCTCACACCTAGCGGGGGGGCCGGTGGCCTACGAGCAGTACTTC. This translates into CASSSHLAGGPVAYEQYF.

J is TRBJ1-6 and V is TRBV6-1; D gene unclear. Germline V gene sequence: CDR1 MNHNS, CDR2 SASEGT. This CDR3 is built from 14 residues. The V end was cut by 6 bases, the J end by 10 bases, with 16 bases between. CDR3 coding DNA: TGTGCCAGCAGGTCGGGAGGGTTTGGATCACCCCTCCACTTT. Its protein is CASRSGGFGSPLHF.

The V gene is TRBV6-1, the J gene TRBJ1-5, with 7 bases fitting TRBD1. This CDR3 comprises 15 residues. V was clipped by 4 bases and J by 6 bases; unmatched bases: 9. The germline CDR1 and CDR2 sequences are MNHNS and SASEGT. CDR3 nucleotides: TGTGCCAGCAGTGCCCAGGACAGGTATTCTCAGCCCCAGCATTTT. Amino acid sequence: CASSAQDRYSQPQHF.

The chain carries TRBV25-1 and TRBJ1-5; possibly TRBD1 for D (5 bases). Germline V CDR1 and CDR2: MGHDK, SYGVNS. This CDR3 spans 13 amino acids. The V and J ends lost 4 bases and 4 bases respectively, with 8 bases between them. The CDR3: CASSAGGNQPQHF. DNA of the CDR3: TGTGCCAGCAGTGCCGGGGGAAATCAGCCCCAGCATTTT.